Shown below are 20 T cell receptor beta chains from a single sample sequenced in a study of shared clonotypes between healthy human individuals. This table comes from immunoSEQ multiplex PCR, and its TCRdb copy is limited to in-frame clones, with some not included. The top ten hold more than 9% of the sample, which has some 360,000 clones, around 67% seen once. The sequenced sample consisted of memory CD4+ T cells sorted from blood. Subset meaning: CD45RA-negative fraction. The receptors originated from a man aged 25 to 40 in good health.

The genes are TRBV25-1 and TRBJ2-3, with 12 bases identical to TRBD2. Germline CDR1 is MGHDK and CDR2 is SYGVNS. The V and J ends lost 3 bases and 2 bases, in that order; junction bases with no gene match: 6. The CDR3 runs to 17 residues. The DNA of the CDR3 is TGTGCCAGCAGTGACCCGACTAGCGGGAGCGACACAGATACGCAGTATTTT. This gives the protein CASSDPTSGSDTDTQYF.

This CDR3 is CASSLGDRISNQPQHF. The CDR3 nucleotides read TGTGCCAGCAGCTTAGGGGACAGGATAAGCAATCAGCCCCAGCATTTT. The V call is TRBV7-8, the J call TRBJ1-5, with 8 bases lining up with TRBD1. The germline gives CDR1 SGHVS, CDR2 FQNEAQ. The CDR3 spans 16 residues. J lost 1 base, V lost 1 base, and 3 bases had no gene match.

The chain recombines TRBV18 with TRBJ2-3, with D perhaps TRBD1 or TRBD2 (6 bases each). Germline V lookup: CDR1 KGHSH, CDR2 LQKENI. This CDR3 spans 13 amino acids. The ends were cut back, 8 bases at V and 5 bases at J, with 14 bases in the middle. As DNA, the CDR3 is TGTGCCAGCCGACCGGGGGCGGAAGATACGCAGTATTTT. It is translated as CASRPGAEDTQYF.

V is TRBV18 and J is TRBJ2-1; D may be TRBD2 (6 bases). Trimming removed 0 bases from V and 6 bases from J, with 15 bases in between. The germline gives CDR1 KGHSH, CDR2 LQKENI. The CDR3 is 16 residues long. CDR3 coding DNA: TGTGCCAGCTCACCACCGTGGATCAACGGGGGCAATGAGCAGTTCTTC. This translates into CASSPPWINGGNEQFF. Using reference TRBV18 and TRBJ2-1 for the parts outside the CDR3, the full variable domain is NAGVMQNPRHLVRRRGQEARLRCSPMKGHSHVYWYRQLPEEGLKFMVYLQKENIIDESGMPKERFSAEFPKEGPSILRIQQVVRGDSAAYFCASSPPWINGGNEQFFGPGTRLTVL.

The sample holds one count of this clone. V gene TRBV5-4 combines with J gene TRBJ1-2; 7 bases match TRBD1. The CDR3 runs to 16 residues. CDR1 and CDR2 (germline): SGHNT, YYREEE (reference sequence). V lost 5 bases, J lost 5 bases, and 15 bases stayed unmatched. DNA of the CDR3: TGTGCCAGCAGTAAAGGGATGGGACAGCCGTATTATGGCTACACCTTC. Translating gives CASSKGMGQPYYGYTF.

V is TRBV5-5 and J is TRBJ2-5; no definite D call. The CDR3 length is 14 residues. Germline CDR1 and CDR2: SGHKS and YYEKEE (reference sequence). Trimming took 0 bases from V and 2 from J, leaving 8 bases between them. The CDR3 DNA follows: TGTGCCAGCAGCTTGGTACAGTTACAAGAGACCCAGTACTTC. This translates into CASSLVQLQETQYF.

This clone appeared a few times. The chain recombines TRBV5-6 with TRBJ2-7, with 7 bases matching TRBD1. After removal of 3 bases from V and 2 bases from J, the junction contained 8 bases not matched to a gene. Germline V gene data show CDR1 as SGHDT and CDR2 as YYEEEE. CDR3 length: 15 residues. The CDR3 nucleotides are TGTGCCAGCAGCTATACAGGGGCCCCAACCTACGAGCAGTACTTC. Protein sequence: CASSYTGAPTYEQYF.

The chain links TRBV12-5 to TRBJ2-3; D remains ambiguous. The germline V gene encodes CDR1 LGHNT and CDR2 FRNRAP. The CDR3 has 13 residues. Trimming stripped 2 bases from V and 4 bases from J, with 7 bases between. For the CDR3, the DNA is TGTGCTAGTGGTTTGATGGGTTCAGATACGCAGTATTTT. It yields the protein CASGLMGSDTQYF.

Note on this clone: The same CDR3 arises from other DNA sequences in this sample as well. The chain employs TRBV18 and TRBJ2-5, with 7 bases lining up with TRBD2. With 8 bases clipped from V and 5 bases from J, the junction kept 11 bases outside the gene matches. The V gene's germline CDR1 is KGHSH and CDR2 LQKENI. The CDR3 is 14 residues long. CDR3 in DNA: TGTGCCAGCGCGCCGGCGGGAGAGGTGGAGACCCAGTACTTC. Translated, it gives CASAPAGEVETQYF.

This clone has a single count. This sequence joins TRBV19 and TRBJ2-3; 9 bases map to TRBD1. V lost 5 bases, J lost 4 bases, and 7 bases stayed unmatched. This CDR3 has 15 residues. Germline V gene lookup returns CDR1 LNHDA and CDR2 SQIVND (reference sequence). CDR3 coding DNA: TGTGCCAGTAGTTTACCACAGGGGGCTTCAGATACGCAGTATTTT. It is translated as CASSLPQGASDTQYF.

The CDR3 protein is CASSRGDSSGNTIYF. CDR3 in DNA: TGTGCCAGCAGCAGGGGGGACAGCTCTGGAAACACCATATATTTT. This chain links TRBV5-8 with TRBJ1-3; 7 bases fit TRBD1. With V trimmed by 4 bases and J by 0 bases, 4 bases remained unmatched. The CDR3 totals 15 residues. Germline V lookup: CDR1 SGHTS, CDR2 YDEGEE.

The chain carries TRBV4-3 and TRBJ2-2, with 14 bases lining up with TRBD2. Germline CDR1 is LGHNA and CDR2 is YSLEER. With V trimmed by 2 bases and J by 8 bases, 7 bases remained unmatched. The length of the CDR3 is 17 residues. The CDR3 sequence is CASSQQTRTSGRGELFF. The CDR3 DNA follows: TGCGCCAGCAGCCAACAGACCCGGACTAGCGGGAGGGGGGAGCTGTTTTTT.

The rearrangement joins TRBV5-6 to TRBJ2-1, with 9 bases aligning to TRBD1. Germline trimming cut 1 base from V and 4 bases from J; bases unmatched to any gene: 6. The CDR3 extends over 16 amino acids. Looked up from germline, CDR1 is SGHDT and CDR2 is YYEEEE. CDR3 loop: CASSLRGTGLYNEQFF. The DNA for the CDR3 is TGTGCCAGCAGCTTGCGGGGGACAGGGCTTTACAATGAGCAGTTCTTC.

The table lists this clone with a count of one. V gene TRBV25-1 combines with J gene TRBJ1-2; D is ambiguous. Germline V gene sequence: CDR1 MGHDK, CDR2 SYGVNS. V lost 4 bases and J lost 4, with 10 bases in between. This CDR3 has 13 amino acids. The CDR3 nucleotides read TGTGCCAGCAGTGGATCCGGAACCTATGGCTACACCTTC. This sequence encodes CASSGSGTYGYTF.

This rearrangement joins TRBV10-1 to TRBJ2-2; TRBD2 matches 9 bases. CDR1 is WNHNN, CDR2 SYGVQD, per germline (reference sequence). J lost 2 bases, V lost 5 bases, and 3 bases had no gene match. This CDR3 comprises 15 residues. As DNA, the CDR3 is TGCGCCAGCAGTTGGGGACTAGCAAACACCGGGGAGCTGTTTTTT. Amino acids: CASSWGLANTGELFF.

This chain uses TRBV29-1 with TRBJ2-1, with 14 bases matching TRBD2. The CDR3 has 14 amino acids. Germline trimming cut 4 bases from V and 8 bases from J; bases unmatched to any gene: 4. Germline V gene lookup returns CDR1 SQVTM and CDR2 ANQGSEA. The DNA for the CDR3 is TGCAGCGTTGCGACTAGCGGGAGGGCCGATGAGCAGTTCTTC. Protein: CSVATSGRADEQFF.

V gene TRBV6-1 combines with J gene TRBJ1-2, with D hard to call. This CDR3 is 13 amino acids long. Germline V gene lookup returns CDR1 MNHNS and CDR2 SASEGT. The V end lost 4 bases, the J end lost 5 bases, and 11 bases lay between the germline ends. The CDR3 here is CASSVGLIYGYTF. The CDR3 DNA is TGTGCCAGCAGTGTTGGGCTGATTTATGGCTACACCTTC.

The V and J genes are TRBV19 and TRBJ1-1; maybe TRBD1 (6 bases). CDR3 length equals 13 residues. V lost 11 bases, J lost 1 base, and 14 bases lay in between. CDR1 LNHDA and CDR2 SQIVND come from the germline V gene (reference sequence). The CDR3 bases are TGTGCCGCCGCCGGGACACCGAACACTGAAGCTTTCTTT. Translated: CAAAGTPNTEAFF. Full variable domain (rest looked up from reference TRBV19 and TRBJ1-1): DGGITQSPKYLFRKEGQNVTLSCEQNLNHDAMYWYRQDPGQGLRLIYYSQIVNDFQKGDIAEGYSVSREKKESFPLTVTSAQKNPTAFYLCAAAGTPNTEAFFGQGTRLTVV.

The chain joins TRBV28 to TRBJ1-2; D is undetermined. The germline V gene has CDR1 MDHEN and CDR2 SYDVKM. The CDR3 extends over 13 amino acids. V was cut by 2 bases and J by 3 bases, with 7 bases left in between. DNA of the CDR3: TGTGCCAGCAGTTTAAGCGGGTACTATGGCTACACCTTC. Its protein product is CASSLSGYYGYTF.

This chain connects TRBV9 to TRBJ1-2; unclear D gene. The CDR3 spans 13 residues. Trimming took off 0 bases at V and 6 bases at J, with 9 bases between the two ends. Germline assignment: CDR1 SGDLS and CDR2 YYNGEE. CDR3 sequence (DNA): TGTGCCAGCAGCGTAGTGGGTCAGGATGGCTACACCTTC. Its translation: CASSVVGQDGYTF.